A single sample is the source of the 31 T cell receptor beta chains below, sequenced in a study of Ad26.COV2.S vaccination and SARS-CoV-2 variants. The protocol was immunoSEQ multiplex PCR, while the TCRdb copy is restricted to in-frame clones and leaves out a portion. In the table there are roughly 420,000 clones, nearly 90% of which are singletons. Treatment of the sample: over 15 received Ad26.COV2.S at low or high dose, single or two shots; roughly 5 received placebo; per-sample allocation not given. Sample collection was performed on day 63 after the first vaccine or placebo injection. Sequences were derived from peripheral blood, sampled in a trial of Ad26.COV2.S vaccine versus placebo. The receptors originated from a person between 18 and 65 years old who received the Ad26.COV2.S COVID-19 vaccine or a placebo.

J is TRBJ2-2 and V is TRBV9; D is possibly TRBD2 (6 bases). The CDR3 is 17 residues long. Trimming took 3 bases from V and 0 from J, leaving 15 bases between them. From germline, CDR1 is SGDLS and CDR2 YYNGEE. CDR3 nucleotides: TGTGCCAGCAGCGCTTTTTGGGACTCAACGAACACCGGGGAGCTGTTTTTT. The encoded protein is CASSAFWDSTNTGELFF.

The CDR3 sequence: CASFRTGAGESPLHF. CDR3 coding DNA: TGTGCCAGCTTCAGGACAGGAGCGGGAGAATCACCCCTCCACTTT. The chain uses TRBV6-5 and TRBJ1-6, with 7 bases fitting TRBD1. V lost 8 bases, J lost 10 bases, and 14 bases stayed unmatched. This CDR3 spans 15 amino acids. CDR1 and CDR2 (germline): MNHEY, SVGAGI.

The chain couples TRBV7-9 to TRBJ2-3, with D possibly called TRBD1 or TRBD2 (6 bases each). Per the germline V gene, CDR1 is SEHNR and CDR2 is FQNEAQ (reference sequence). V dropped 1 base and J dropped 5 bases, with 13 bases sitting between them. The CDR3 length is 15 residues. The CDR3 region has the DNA TGTGCCAGCAGCTTAGTCGGGGGCCCCGAAGATACGCAGTATTTT. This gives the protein CASSLVGGPEDTQYF.

DNA of the CDR3: TGCGCCAGCAGCTCGGTAAAGTACGGGGGGGAAGAGACCCAGTACTTC. Protein sequence: CASSSVKYGGEETQYF. This chain joins TRBV5-1 and TRBJ2-5; the match to TRBD2 covers 8 bases. The V gene's germline CDR1 is SGHRS and CDR2 YFSETQ. The CDR3 loop spans 16 amino acids. Germline trimming cut 3 bases from V and 3 bases from J; bases unmatched to any gene: 10.

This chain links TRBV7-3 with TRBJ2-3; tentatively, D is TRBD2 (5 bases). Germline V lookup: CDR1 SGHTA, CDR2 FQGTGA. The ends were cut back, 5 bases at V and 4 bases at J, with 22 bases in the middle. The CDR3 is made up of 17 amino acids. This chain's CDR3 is CASSGALGRPGADTQYF. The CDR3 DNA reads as TGTGCCAGCAGCGGAGCCCTCGGAAGGCCCGGGGCAGATACGCAGTATTTT.

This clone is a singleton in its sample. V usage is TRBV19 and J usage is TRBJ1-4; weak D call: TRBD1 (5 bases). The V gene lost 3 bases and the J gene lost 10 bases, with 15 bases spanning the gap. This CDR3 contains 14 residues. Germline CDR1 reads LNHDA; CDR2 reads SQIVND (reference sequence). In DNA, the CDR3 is TGTGCCAGTAGTATCGAGACAGCAGGGCTAAAACTGTTTTTT. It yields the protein CASSIETAGLKLFF. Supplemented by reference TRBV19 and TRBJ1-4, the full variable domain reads DGGITQSPKYLFRKEGQNVTLSCEQNLNHDAMYWYRQDPGQGLRLIYYSQIVNDFQKGDIAEGYSVSREKKESFPLTVTSAQKNPTAFYLCASSIETAGLKLFFGSGTQLSVL.

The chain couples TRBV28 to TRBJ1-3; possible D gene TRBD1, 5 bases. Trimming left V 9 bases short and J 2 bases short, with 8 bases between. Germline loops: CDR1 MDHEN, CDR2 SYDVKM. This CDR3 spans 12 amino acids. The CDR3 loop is CASRTTGNTIYF. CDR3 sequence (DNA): TGTGCCAGTAGGACAACTGGAAACACCATATATTTT.

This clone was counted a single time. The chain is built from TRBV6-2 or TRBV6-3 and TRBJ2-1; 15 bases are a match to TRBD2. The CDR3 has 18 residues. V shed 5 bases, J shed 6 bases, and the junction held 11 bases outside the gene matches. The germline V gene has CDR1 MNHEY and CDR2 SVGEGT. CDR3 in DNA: TGTGCCAGCAGTGGACGGACTAGCGGGAGGGCCGCCTTCAATGAGCAGTTCTTC. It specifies CASSGRTSGRAAFNEQFF.

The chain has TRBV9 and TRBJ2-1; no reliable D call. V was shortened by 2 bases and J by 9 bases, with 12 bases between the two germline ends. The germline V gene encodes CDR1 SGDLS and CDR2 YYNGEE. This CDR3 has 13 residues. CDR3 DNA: TGTGCCAGCAGCGTCCTAGTCCAGGCTGAGCAGTTCTTC. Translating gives CASSVLVQAEQFF.

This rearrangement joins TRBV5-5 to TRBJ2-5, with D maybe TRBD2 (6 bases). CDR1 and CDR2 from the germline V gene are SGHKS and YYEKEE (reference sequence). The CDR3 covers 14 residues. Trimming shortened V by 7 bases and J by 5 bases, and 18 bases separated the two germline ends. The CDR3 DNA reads TGTGCCAGCTCCATCCTGGGGGGTGACGAGACCCAGTACTTC. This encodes CASSILGGDETQYF.

CDR3 in DNA: TGCGCCAGCGGGACAGGGGGCTTTGAAAAACTGTTTTTT. Amino acid sequence: CASGTGGFEKLFF. The J gene is TRBJ1-4, the V gene TRBV5-1, with 12 bases aligning to TRBD1. Germline V CDR1 and CDR2: SGHRS, YFSETQ. The J segment lost 7 bases and the V segment lost 7 bases, leaving 2 bases of the junction unmatched. The CDR3 is 13 amino acids.

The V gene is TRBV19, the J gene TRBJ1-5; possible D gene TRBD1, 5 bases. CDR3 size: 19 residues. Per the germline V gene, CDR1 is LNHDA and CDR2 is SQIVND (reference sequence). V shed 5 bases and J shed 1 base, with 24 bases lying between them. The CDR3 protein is CASSSADKSPSWSNQPQHF. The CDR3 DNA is TGTGCCAGTAGTTCCGCGGACAAATCCCCCTCTTGGAGCAATCAGCCCCAGCATTTT. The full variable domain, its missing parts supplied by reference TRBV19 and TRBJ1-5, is DGGITQSPKYLFRKEGQNVTLSCEQNLNHDAMYWYRQDPGQGLRLIYYSQIVNDFQKGDIAEGYSVSREKKESFPLTVTSAQKNPTAFYLCASSSADKSPSWSNQPQHFGDGTRLSIL.

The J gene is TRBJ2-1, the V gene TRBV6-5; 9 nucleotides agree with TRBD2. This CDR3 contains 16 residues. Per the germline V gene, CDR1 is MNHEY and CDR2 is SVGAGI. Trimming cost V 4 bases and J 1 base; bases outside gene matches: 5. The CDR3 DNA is TGTGCCAGCAGTTTAGCGGGAGAGGAATCCTACAATGAGCAGTTCTTC. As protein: CASSLAGEESYNEQFF.

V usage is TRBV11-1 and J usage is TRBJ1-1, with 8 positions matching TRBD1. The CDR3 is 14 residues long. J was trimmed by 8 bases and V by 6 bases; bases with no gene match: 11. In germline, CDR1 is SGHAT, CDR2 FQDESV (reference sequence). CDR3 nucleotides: TGTGCCAGCAGTTTCACAAAAGGGGACAGGGAAGCTTTCTTT. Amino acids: CASSFTKGDREAFF.

CDR3 DNA: TGTGCCAGCTCGAAACCGGGGACCTACGAGCAGTACTTC. Encoded protein: CASSKPGTYEQYF. The chain employs TRBV18 and TRBJ2-7; possible D gene TRBD2, 5 bases. The CDR3 is made up of 13 amino acids. Trimming removed 6 bases at V and 2 bases at J, with 11 bases between. Germline V lookup: CDR1 KGHSH, CDR2 LQKENI.

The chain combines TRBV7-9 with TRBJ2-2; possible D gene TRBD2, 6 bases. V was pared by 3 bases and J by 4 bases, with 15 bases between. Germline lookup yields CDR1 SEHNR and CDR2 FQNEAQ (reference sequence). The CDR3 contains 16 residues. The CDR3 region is CASSFSGEAVTGELFF. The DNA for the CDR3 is TGTGCCAGCAGCTTCTCGGGGGAAGCGGTCACCGGGGAGCTGTTTTTT.

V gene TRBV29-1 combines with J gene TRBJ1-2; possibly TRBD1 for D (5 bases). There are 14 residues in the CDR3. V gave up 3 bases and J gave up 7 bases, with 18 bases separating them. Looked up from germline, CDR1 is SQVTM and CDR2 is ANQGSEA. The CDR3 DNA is TGCAGCGTTGAGGCCGTGGGGCGGCACCCTGGCTACACCTTC. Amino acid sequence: CSVEAVGRHPGYTF. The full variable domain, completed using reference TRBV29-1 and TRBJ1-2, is SAVISQKPSRDICQRGTSLTIQCQVDSQVTMMFWYRQQPGQSLTLIATANQGSEATYESGFVIDKFPISRPNLTFSTLTVSNMSPEDSSIYLCSVEAVGRHPGYTFGSGTRLTVV.

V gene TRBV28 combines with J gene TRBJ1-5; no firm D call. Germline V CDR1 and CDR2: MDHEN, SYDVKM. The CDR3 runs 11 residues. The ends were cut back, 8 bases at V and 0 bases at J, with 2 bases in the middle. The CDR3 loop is CASYSNQPQHF. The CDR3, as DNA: TGTGCCAGCTATAGCAATCAGCCCCAGCATTTT.

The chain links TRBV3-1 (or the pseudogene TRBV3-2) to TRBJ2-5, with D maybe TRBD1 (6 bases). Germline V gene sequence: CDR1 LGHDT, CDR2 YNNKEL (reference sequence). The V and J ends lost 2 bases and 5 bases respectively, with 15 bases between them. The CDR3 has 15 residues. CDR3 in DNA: TGTGCCAGCAGCCAAAACGTGGGGGCAGGGGAGACCCAGTACTTC. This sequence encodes CASSQNVGAGETQYF.

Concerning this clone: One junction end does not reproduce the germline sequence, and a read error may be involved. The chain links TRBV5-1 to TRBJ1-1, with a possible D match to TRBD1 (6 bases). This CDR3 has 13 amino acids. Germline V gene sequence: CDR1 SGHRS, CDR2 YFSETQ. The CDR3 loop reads CASSLGTTTEAFF. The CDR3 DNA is TGCGCCAGCAGTTTGGGGACAACGACTGAAGCTTTCTTT.

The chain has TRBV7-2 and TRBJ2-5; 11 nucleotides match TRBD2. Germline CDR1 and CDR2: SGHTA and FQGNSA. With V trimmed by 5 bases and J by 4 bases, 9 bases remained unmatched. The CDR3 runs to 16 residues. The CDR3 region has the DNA TGTGCCAGCAGCCGGACGCGGACTAGCGGGCTAGAGACCCAGTACTTC. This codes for CASSRTRTSGLETQYF.

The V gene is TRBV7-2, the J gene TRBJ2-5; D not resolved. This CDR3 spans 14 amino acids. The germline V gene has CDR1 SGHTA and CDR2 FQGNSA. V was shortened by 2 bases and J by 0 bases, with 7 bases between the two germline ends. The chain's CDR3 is CASSLNGYQETQYF. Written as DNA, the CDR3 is TGTGCCAGCAGCTTAAACGGCTACCAAGAGACCCAGTACTTC.

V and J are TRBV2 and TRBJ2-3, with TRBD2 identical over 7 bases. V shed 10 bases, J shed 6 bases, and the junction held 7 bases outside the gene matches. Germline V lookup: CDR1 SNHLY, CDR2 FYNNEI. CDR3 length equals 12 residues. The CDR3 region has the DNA TGTGCCACCAAGCGGGATTCGGATACGCAGTATTTT. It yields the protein CATKRDSDTQYF.

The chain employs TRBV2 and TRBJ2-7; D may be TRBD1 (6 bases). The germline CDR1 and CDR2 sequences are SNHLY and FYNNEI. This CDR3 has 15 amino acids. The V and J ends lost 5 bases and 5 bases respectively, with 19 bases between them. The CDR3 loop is CASSQSGTRHNEQYV. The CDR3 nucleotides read TGTGCCAGCAGTCAATCCGGGACACGGCATAACGAGCAGTACGTC.

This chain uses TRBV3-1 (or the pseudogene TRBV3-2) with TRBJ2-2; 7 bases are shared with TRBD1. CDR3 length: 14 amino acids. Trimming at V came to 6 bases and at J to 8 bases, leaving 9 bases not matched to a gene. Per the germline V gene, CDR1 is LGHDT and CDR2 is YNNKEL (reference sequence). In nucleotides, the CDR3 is TGTGCCAGCAGAGACAGGACAGGTTCGGGGGAGCTGTTTTTT. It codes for CASRDRTGSGELFF.

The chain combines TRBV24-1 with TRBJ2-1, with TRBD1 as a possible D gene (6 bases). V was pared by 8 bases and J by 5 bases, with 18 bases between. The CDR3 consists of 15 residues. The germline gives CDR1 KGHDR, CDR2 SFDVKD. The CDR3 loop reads CATTLDRISDNEQFF. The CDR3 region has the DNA TGTGCCACCACTCTTGACAGGATCTCGGACAATGAGCAGTTCTTC.

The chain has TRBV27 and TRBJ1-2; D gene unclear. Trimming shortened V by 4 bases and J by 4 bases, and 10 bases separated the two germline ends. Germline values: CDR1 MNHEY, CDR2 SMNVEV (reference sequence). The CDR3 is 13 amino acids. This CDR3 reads CASSYGSSYGYTF. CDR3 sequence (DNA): TGTGCCAGCAGTTATGGGAGCTCCTATGGCTACACCTTC.

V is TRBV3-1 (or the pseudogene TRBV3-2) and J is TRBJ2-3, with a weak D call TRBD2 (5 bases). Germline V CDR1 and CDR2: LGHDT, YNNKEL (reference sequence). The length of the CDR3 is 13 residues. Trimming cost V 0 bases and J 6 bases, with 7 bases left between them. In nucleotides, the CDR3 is TGTGCCAGCAGCCAAGAAAGAGGGGATACGCAGTATTTT. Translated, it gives CASSQERGDTQYF.

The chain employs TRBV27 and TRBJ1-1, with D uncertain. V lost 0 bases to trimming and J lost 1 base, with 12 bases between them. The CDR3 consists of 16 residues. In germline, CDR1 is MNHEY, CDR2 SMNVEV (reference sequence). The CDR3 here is CASSLSGRRPNTEAFF. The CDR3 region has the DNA TGTGCCAGCAGTTTATCCGGCCGCAGGCCGAACACTGAAGCTTTCTTT.

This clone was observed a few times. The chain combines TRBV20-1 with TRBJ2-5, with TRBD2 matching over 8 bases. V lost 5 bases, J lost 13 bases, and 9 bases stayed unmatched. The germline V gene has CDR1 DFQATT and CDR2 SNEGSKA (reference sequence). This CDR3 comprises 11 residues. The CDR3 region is CSAAAASGRYF. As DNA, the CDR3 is TGCAGTGCTGCCGCCGCAAGCGGGAGGTACTTC.

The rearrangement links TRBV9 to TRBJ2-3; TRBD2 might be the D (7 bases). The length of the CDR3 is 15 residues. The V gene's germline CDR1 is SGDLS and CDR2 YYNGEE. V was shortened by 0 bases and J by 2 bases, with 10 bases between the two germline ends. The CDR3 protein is CASSVAAGATDTQYF. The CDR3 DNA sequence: TGTGCCAGCAGCGTAGCTGCGGGGGCCACAGATACGCAGTATTTT.